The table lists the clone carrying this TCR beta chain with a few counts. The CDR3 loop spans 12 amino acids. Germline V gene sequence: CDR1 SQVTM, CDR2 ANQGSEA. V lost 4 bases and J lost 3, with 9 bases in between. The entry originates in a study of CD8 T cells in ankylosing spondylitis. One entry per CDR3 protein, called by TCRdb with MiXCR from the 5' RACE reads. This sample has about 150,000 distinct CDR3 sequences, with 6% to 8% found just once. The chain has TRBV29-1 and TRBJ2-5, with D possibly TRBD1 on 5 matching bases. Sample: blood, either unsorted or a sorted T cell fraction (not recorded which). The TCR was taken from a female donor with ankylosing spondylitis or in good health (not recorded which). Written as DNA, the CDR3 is TGCAGCGTTGCCCCAGGGAAAGAGACCCAGTACTTC. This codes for CSVAPGKETQYF.